The 27 T cell receptor beta chains in this list originate from one sample, sequenced in a study of blood T cells in healthy people across ages. Sample-barcoded 5' priming and a J-beta primer mix drove a second PCR of roughly 6 to 12 cycles. TCRdb used MiXCR to reprocess the 5' RACE reads, holding one entry per CDR3 protein. The data show around 900,000 distinct CDR3 sequences, with 51% seen just once and over 20% held by the top ten. Sequenced: blood. The receptors come from an older woman in good health.

This clonotype was observed a single time. V is TRBV7-6 and J is TRBJ2-7, with TRBD2 identical over 12 bases. The trim removed 6 bases at V and 3 bases at J, leaving 6 bases unmatched. The CDR3 loop spans 15 amino acids. Germline assignment: CDR1 SGHVS and CDR2 FNYEAQ. The CDR3 region has the DNA TGTGCCAGCAGGAAATCGACTAGCGGGGGCTACGAGCAGTACTTC. Its translation is CASRKSTSGGYEQYF.

This clonotype turned up a few times. The chain has TRBV12-3 or TRBV12-4 and TRBJ2-3; 9 bases are shared with TRBD2. With V trimmed by 5 bases and J by 4 bases, 13 bases remained unmatched. This CDR3 is built from 17 residues. CDR3 region: CASSLPTSGFRADTQYF. CDR3 bases: TGTGCCAGCAGTCTCCCGACTAGCGGTTTTCGGGCAGATACGCAGTATTTT.

V usage is TRBV19 and J usage is TRBJ2-4; TRBD1 matches 9 bases. The tail of the sequence fits TRBJ2-7 better, so the J call may be wrong. This CDR3 comprises 15 residues. From germline, CDR1 is LNHDA and CDR2 SQIVND (reference sequence). CDR3 bases: TGTGCCAGTAGACCCTCCGGGACAGGGTTCTACGAGCAGTACTTC. It encodes CASRPSGTGFYEQYF.

The rearrangement joins TRBV5-1 to TRBJ2-7, with D perhaps TRBD1 or TRBD2 (5 bases each). This CDR3 has 15 amino acids. Per germline, CDR1 SGHRS and CDR2 YFSETQ. The V and J ends lost 1 base and 0 bases respectively, with 11 bases between them. The DNA for the CDR3 is TGCGCCAGCAGCTTGTTAGGGGAGACCTCCTACGAGCAGTACTTC. It translates to CASSLLGETSYEQYF.

This clonotype was seen a few times. The genes are TRBV10-3 and TRBJ2-5; maybe TRBD1 (6 bases). Germline assignment: CDR1 ENHRY and CDR2 SYGVKD. This CDR3 contains 13 residues. V gave up 7 bases and J gave up 11 bases, with 20 bases separating them. CDR3 loop: CAINRDPDKEQYF. The CDR3 nucleotides are TGTGCCATCAACAGGGACCCCGATAAGGAGCAGTACTTC.

The gene calls are TRBV24-1 and TRBJ2-3; 8 nucleotides line up with TRBD2. The germline V gene encodes CDR1 KGHDR and CDR2 SFDVKD. CDR3 length: 17 amino acids. V shed 4 bases, J shed 2 bases, and the junction held 10 bases outside the gene matches. In nucleotides, the CDR3 is TGTGCCACCAGTGAATCCGGGAGGGCCTTATTCACAGATACGCAGTATTTT. This translates into CATSESGRALFTDTQYF.

The chain is built from TRBV2 and TRBJ2-7; D might be TRBD1 or TRBD2, each matching 6 bases. Trimming took 1 base from V and 5 from J, leaving 18 bases between them. This CDR3 has 16 residues. CDR1 SNHLY and CDR2 FYNNEI come from the germline V gene. The CDR3 coding sequence is TGTGCCAGCAGTGAAGGGGGGCCTAGCGACCTCCACGAGCAGTACTTC. It translates to CASSEGGPSDLHEQYF.

V usage is TRBV6-5 and J usage is TRBJ2-7; D perhaps matches TRBD2 (5 bases). The end of the DNA is better explained by TRBJ2-5, so the J call may be wrong. This CDR3 is built from 13 residues. Germline CDR1 is MNHEY and CDR2 is SVGAGI. For the CDR3, the DNA is TGTGCCAGCAGTTACCATAGCGAGGAGACCCAGTACTTC. Residues: CASSYHSEETQYF.

In regard to this clonotype: One junction end disagrees with the germline gene, perhaps due to a read error. V gene TRBV3-1 combines with J gene TRBJ1-1; D call uncertain. Germline CDR1 LGHDT, CDR2 YNNKEL (reference sequence). This CDR3 has 14 amino acids. For the CDR3, the DNA is TGTGCCAGCAACCAAGCGACACCGAACACTGAAGCTTTCTTT. This sequence encodes CASNQATPNTEAFF.

The CDR3 loop reads CATSIGTQETQYF. Written as DNA, the CDR3 is TGTGCCACCAGCATCGGCACACAAGAGACCCAGTACTTC. The chain joins TRBV15 to TRBJ2-5; D uncertain. Germline CDR1 reads LNHNV; CDR2 reads YYDKDF (reference sequence). V was pared by 4 bases and J by 2 bases, with 8 bases between. This CDR3 is built from 13 residues.

This clonotype was seen only a few times. The chain combines TRBV15 with TRBJ2-2; D unclear. Germline CDR1 LNHNV, CDR2 YYDKDF (reference sequence). V shed 5 bases and J shed 6 bases, with 19 bases lying between them. The CDR3 has 16 amino acids. The CDR3 bases are TGTGCCACCAGCGAGGCACGGCTTAGGGCGGCCGGGGAGCTGTTTTTT. It is translated as CATSEARLRAAGELFF.

The chain couples TRBV15 to TRBJ1-1, with D possibly TRBD1 on 6 matching bases. V lost 6 bases to trimming and J lost 5 bases, with 19 bases between them. This CDR3 comprises 15 residues. Germline CDR1 LNHNV, CDR2 YYDKDF (reference sequence). The CDR3 DNA sequence: TGTGCCACCAGAACGTGGGGGGCGCGTTGGACTGAAGCTTTCTTT. Translated, it gives CATRTWGARWTEAFF.

The chain combines TRBV10-2 with TRBJ2-7, with TRBD1 matching over 7 bases. Germline loops: CDR1 WSHSY, CDR2 SAAADI. This CDR3 is 15 amino acids long. V lost 4 bases to trimming and J lost 3 bases; unmatched junction nucleotides: 9. CDR3 protein: CASSARTGLIYEQYF. The CDR3 nucleotides are TGCGCCAGCAGTGCGAGGACAGGCCTGATCTACGAGCAGTACTTC.

The rearrangement links TRBV27 to TRBJ2-5; 9 nucleotides agree with TRBD1. CDR1 MNHEY and CDR2 SMNVEV come from the germline V gene (reference sequence). V lost 1 base, J lost 3 bases, and 3 bases stayed unmatched. CDR3 length: 15 residues. CDR3 DNA sequence: TGTGCCAGCAGTTTATACGGGACAGGGAAAGAGACCCAGTACTTC. The encoded protein is CASSLYGTGKETQYF.

This clonotype turned up a few times. V is TRBV7-2 and J is TRBJ2-7, with D uncertain. The CDR3 runs 15 residues. Germline-derived CDR1 and CDR2 are SGHTA and FQGNSA. With 3 bases removed from V and 0 bases from J, the gap between germline ends came to 12 bases. The CDR3 DNA reads TGTGCCAGCAGCTTCTTGTTTGCAAGCTCCTACGAGCAGTACTTC. Amino acid sequence: CASSFLFASSYEQYF.

This clonotype was seen a single time. The rearrangement joins TRBV12-3 or TRBV12-4 to TRBJ2-3; TRBD2 matches at 10 bases. The V gene end was trimmed by 6 bases and the J gene end by 0 bases; junction bases not matched to a gene: 9. CDR3 length equals 17 residues. The chain's CDR3 is CASSGGTSVTSTDTQYF. The CDR3 bases are TGTGCCAGCAGCGGGGGGACTAGCGTTACTAGCACAGATACGCAGTATTTT.

This clonotype was seen a handful of times. The chain has TRBV4-1 and TRBJ2-1; D possibly matches TRBD1 or TRBD2 (6 bases each). This CDR3 is built from 14 residues. Germline lookup yields CDR1 MGHRA and CDR2 YSYEKL. The V gene lost 4 bases and the J gene lost 12 bases, with 19 bases spanning the gap. The CDR3 loop reads CASSRITGNGGQFF. The CDR3 DNA follows: TGCGCCAGCAGCCGCATTACAGGGAACGGGGGGCAGTTCTTC.

The chain is built from TRBV18 and TRBJ1-2; D may be TRBD1 (6 bases). The CDR3 length is 17 residues. V lost 1 base and J lost 2, with 17 bases in between. Germline V gene lookup returns CDR1 KGHSH and CDR2 LQKENI. The CDR3 here is CASSPRKLVGTNYGYTF. The CDR3 nucleotides read TGTGCCAGCTCACCACGGAAGTTGGTGGGGACAAACTATGGCTACACCTTC.

This clonotype was found a few times. This chain joins TRBV4-3 and TRBJ2-7; D ambiguous. Trimming pared 1 base from V and 0 bases from J, leaving 13 bases between. Germline-derived CDR1 and CDR2 are LGHNA and YSLEER. The CDR3 contains 16 residues. The CDR3 coding sequence is TGCGCCAGCAGCCAAGGGTCTCGGGCGAGCTCCTACGAGCAGTACTTC. Translation gives CASSQGSRASSYEQYF.

This chain joins TRBV4-1 and TRBJ1-5; D is perhaps TRBD1 (6 bases). CDR3 size: 15 residues. Per the germline V gene, CDR1 is MGHRA and CDR2 is YSYEKL. Trimming shortened V by 2 bases and J by 3 bases, and 11 bases separated the two germline ends. CDR3 amino acids: CASSQQQGNNQPQHF. In DNA, the CDR3 is TGCGCCAGCAGCCAACAACAGGGTAACAATCAGCCCCAGCATTTT.

This clonotype was seen once. This chain links TRBV28 with TRBJ2-7; 10 bases map to TRBD1. Germline V gene data show CDR1 as MDHEN and CDR2 as SYDVKM. The V segment lost 7 bases and the J segment 4 bases; nucleotides outside the gene matches: 13. The CDR3 runs 16 residues. This CDR3 reads CASNAFPRDRGYEQYF. The CDR3 DNA follows: TGTGCCAGCAACGCGTTCCCCCGGGACAGGGGTTACGAGCAGTACTTC.

The chain links TRBV5-1 to TRBJ1-1, with 7 positions matching TRBD1. The CDR3 length is 15 residues. Germline assignment: CDR1 SGHRS and CDR2 YFSETQ. The V and J ends lost 4 bases and 4 bases, in that order; junction bases with no gene match: 10. This CDR3 reads CASSKDPSGGTEAFF. The CDR3 DNA is TGCGCCAGCAGCAAGGACCCTTCAGGGGGCACTGAAGCTTTCTTT.

This chain uses TRBV12-3 or TRBV12-4 with TRBJ2-1; possibly TRBD1 or TRBD2 for D (5 bases each). This CDR3 is 16 amino acids long. Trimming shortened V by 2 bases and J by 3 bases, and 14 bases separated the two germline ends. The CDR3 spells CASSLTPRGLYNEQFF. CDR3 coding DNA: TGTGCCAGCAGTTTAACGCCGAGGGGCCTCTACAATGAGCAGTTCTTC.

The rearrangement uses TRBV20-1 and TRBJ2-5; 9 positions agree with TRBD1. This CDR3 contains 12 residues. The junction had 3 bases not matched to a gene; V was cut back by 5 bases and J by 5 bases. Germline CDR1 is DFQATT and CDR2 is SNEGSKA (reference sequence). CDR3 residues: CSAHRGPETQYF. CDR3 nucleotide sequence: TGCAGTGCTCACAGGGGGCCTGAGACCCAGTACTTC.

This clonotype turned up a few times. The junction departs from the called germline gene at one end, perhaps through a read error. CDR3 amino acids: CASSDSRGQPQHF. The DNA for the CDR3 is TGTGCCAGCAGTGACTCGCGGGGCCAGCCCCAGCATTTT. The chain couples TRBV6-2 or TRBV6-3 to TRBJ1-5; D might be TRBD1 (5 bases). The CDR3 is 13 amino acids. Germline lookup yields CDR1 MNHEY and CDR2 SVGEGT.

This clonotype was detected a few times. This rearrangement joins TRBV12-3 or TRBV12-4 to TRBJ2-3; unclear D gene. CDR3 size: 11 residues. The germline V and J ends were trimmed by 7 bases and 8 bases, with 10 bases remaining between them. CDR3 sequence: CASTAWATQYF. The CDR3 nucleotides read TGTGCCAGCACGGCGTGGGCTACGCAGTATTTT.

This chain connects TRBV3-1 to TRBJ2-3; D is perhaps TRBD1 (7 bases). Trimming stripped 1 base from V and 0 bases from J, with 11 bases between. CDR3 size: 16 residues. Germline loops: CDR1 LGHDT, CDR2 YNNKEL (reference sequence). In DNA, the CDR3 is TGTGCCAGCAGCCAAGGGAGGGGGCGAAGCACAGATACGCAGTATTTT. Translating gives CASSQGRGRSTDTQYF.